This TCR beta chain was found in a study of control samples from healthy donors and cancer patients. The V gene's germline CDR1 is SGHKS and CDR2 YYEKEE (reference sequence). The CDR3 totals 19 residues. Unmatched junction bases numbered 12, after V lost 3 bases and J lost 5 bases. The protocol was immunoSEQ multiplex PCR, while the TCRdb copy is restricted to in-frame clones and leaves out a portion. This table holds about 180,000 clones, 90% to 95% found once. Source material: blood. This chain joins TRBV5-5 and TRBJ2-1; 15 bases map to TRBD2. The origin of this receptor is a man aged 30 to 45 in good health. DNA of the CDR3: TGTGCCAGCAGCTACCGGACTAGCGGGAGGGCCGGGGCTCACAATGAGCAGTTCTTC. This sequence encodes CASSYRTSGRAGAHNEQFF.